The clone carrying this TCR beta chain was detected ten times or more. Trimming removed 4 bases at V and 2 bases at J, with 6 bases between. The CDR3 has 13 residues. Germline-derived CDR1 and CDR2 are MRHNA and SNTAGT. The data were obtained in a study of identical twins. Each CDR3 protein is one row after TCRdb ran MiXCR on the 5' RACE reads. This repertoire shows 690,000 or so distinct CDR3 sequences, 5.5% to 6.5% found once; its top ten account for roughly 2%. V gene TRBV6-4 combines with J gene TRBJ2-1, with D unclear. Material for sequencing was naive T cells sorted from blood. This clonotype was sampled from a man aged 18 to 29 in good health. CDR3 DNA: TGTGCCAGCAGTGTGGGCCCCTACAATGAGCAGTTCTTC. It encodes CASSVGPYNEQFF.